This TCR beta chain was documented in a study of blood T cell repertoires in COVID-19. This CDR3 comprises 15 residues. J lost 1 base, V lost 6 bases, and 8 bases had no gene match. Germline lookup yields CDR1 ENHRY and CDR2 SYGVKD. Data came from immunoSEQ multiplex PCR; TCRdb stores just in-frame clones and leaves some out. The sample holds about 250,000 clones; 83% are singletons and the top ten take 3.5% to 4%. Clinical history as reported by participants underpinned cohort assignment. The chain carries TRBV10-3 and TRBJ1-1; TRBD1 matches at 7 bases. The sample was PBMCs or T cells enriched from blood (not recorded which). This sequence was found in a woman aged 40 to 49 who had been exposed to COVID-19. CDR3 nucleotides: TGTGCCATCAGCTCTTCAACAGGGGAGAACACTGAAGCTTTCTTT. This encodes CAISSSTGENTEAFF.